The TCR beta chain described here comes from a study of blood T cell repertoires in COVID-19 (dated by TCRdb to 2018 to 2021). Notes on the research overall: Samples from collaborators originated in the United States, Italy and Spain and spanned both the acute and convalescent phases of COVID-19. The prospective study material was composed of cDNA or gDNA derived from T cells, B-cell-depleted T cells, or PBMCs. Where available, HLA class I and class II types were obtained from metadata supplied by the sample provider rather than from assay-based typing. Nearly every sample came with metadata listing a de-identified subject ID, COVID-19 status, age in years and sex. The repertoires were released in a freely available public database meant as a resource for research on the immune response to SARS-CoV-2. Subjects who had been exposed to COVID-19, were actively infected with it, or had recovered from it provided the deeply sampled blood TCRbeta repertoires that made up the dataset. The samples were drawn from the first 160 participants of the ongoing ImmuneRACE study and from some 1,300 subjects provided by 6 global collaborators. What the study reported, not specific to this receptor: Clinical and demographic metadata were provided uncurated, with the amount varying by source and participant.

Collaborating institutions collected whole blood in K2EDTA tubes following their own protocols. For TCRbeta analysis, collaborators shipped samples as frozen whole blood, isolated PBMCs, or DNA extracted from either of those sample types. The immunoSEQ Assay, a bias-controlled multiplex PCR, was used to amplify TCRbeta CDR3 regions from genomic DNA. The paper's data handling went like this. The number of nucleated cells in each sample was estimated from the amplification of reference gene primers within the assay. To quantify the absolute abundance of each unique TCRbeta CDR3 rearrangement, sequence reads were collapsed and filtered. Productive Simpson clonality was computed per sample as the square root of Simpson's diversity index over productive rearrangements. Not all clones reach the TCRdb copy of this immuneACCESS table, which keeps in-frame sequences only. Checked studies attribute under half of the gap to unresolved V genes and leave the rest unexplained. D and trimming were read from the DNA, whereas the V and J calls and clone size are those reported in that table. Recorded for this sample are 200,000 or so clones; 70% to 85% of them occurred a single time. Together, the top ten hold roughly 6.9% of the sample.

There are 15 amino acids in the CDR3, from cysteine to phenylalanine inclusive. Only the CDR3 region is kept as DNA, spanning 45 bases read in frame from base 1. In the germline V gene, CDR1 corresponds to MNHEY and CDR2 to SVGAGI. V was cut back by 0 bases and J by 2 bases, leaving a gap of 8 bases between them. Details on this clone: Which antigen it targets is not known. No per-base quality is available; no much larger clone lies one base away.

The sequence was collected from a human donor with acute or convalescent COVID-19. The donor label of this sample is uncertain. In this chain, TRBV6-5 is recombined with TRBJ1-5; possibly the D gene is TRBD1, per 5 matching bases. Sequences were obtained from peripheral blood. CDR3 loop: CASSYSKQGNQPQHF. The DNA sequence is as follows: TGTGCCAGCAGTTACTCAAAACAGGGCAATCAGCCCCAGCATTTT.